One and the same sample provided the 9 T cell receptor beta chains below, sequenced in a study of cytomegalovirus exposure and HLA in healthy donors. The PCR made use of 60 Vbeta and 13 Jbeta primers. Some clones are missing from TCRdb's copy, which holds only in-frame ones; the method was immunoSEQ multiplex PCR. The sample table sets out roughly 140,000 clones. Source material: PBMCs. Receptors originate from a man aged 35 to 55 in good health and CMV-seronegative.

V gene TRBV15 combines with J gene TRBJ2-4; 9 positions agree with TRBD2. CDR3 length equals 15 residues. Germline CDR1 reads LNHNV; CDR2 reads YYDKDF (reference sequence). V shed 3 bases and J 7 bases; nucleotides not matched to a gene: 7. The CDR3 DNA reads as TGTGCCACCAGCAGCTCCGGACTAGCGTTTAACATTCAGTACTTC. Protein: CATSSSGLAFNIQYF.

DNA for the CDR3: TGCAGTGCCGGGGTTGAGCAGTACTTC. This sequence encodes CSAGVEQYF. The chain joins TRBV20-1 to TRBJ2-7, with D possibly TRBD2 on 5 matching bases. CDR3 size: 9 residues. Per germline, CDR1 DFQATT and CDR2 SNEGSKA (reference sequence). The V end was cut by 6 bases, the J end by 7 bases, with 7 bases between.

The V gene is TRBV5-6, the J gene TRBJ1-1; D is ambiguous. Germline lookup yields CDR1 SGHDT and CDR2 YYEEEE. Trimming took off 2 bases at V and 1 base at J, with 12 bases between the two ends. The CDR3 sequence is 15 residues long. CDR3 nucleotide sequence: TGTGCCAGCAGCTTCCGAGGGCGGAGGAACACTGAAGCTTTCTTT. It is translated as CASSFRGRRNTEAFF. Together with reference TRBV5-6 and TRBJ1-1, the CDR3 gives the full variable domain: DAGVTQSPTHLIKTRGQQVTLRCSPKSGHDTVSWYQQALGQGPQFIFQYYEEEERQRGNFPDRFSGHQFPNYSSELNVNALLLGDSALYLCASSFRGRRNTEAFFGQGTRLTVV.

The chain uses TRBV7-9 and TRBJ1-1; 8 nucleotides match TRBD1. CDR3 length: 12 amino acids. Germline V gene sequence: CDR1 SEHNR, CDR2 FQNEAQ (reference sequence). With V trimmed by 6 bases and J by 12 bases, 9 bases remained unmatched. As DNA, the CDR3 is TGTGCCAGCAGTCGAGAGGCAGGGGGCTCTTTCTTT. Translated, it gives CASSREAGGSFF.

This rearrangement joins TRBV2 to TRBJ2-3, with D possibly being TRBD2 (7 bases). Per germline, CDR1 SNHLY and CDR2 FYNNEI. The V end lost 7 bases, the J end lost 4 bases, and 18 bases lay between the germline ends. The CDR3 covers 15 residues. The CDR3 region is CASILERGGPDTQYF. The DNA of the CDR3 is TGTGCCAGCATCCTCGAGAGGGGGGGCCCAGATACGCAGTATTTT.

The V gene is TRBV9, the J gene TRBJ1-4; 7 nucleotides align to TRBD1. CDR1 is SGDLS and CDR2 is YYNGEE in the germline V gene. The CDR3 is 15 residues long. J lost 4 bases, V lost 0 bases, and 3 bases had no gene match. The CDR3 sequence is CASSVGDSVNEKLFF. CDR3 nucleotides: TGTGCCAGCAGCGTAGGGGACAGCGTTAATGAAAAACTGTTTTTT. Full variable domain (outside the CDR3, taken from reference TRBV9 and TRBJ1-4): DSGVTQTPKHLITATGQRVTLRCSPRSGDLSVYWYQQSLDQGLQFLIQYYNGEERAKGNILERFSAQQFPDLHSELNLSSLELGDSALYFCASSVGDSVNEKLFFGSGTQLSVL.

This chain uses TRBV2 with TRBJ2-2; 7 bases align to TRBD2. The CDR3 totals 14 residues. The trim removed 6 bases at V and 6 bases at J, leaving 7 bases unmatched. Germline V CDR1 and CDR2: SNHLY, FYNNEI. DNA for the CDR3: TGTGCCAGCAGGGGGCGGGGGAGGTCCGGGGAGCTGTTTTTT. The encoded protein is CASRGRGRSGELFF.

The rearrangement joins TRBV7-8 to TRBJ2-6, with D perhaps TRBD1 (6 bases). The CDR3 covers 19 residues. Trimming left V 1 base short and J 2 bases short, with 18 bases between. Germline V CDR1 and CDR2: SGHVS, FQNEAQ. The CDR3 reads CASSLVGDIWEAGANVLTF. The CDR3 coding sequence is TGTGCCAGCAGCTTAGTAGGGGACATCTGGGAAGCTGGGGCCAACGTCCTGACTTTC.

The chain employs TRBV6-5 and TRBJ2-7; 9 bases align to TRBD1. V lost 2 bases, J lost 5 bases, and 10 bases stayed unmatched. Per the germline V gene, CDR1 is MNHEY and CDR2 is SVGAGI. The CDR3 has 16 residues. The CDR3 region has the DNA TGTGCCAGCAGTTACGCGGGACAGGGAAGGGGGAACGAGCAGTACTTC. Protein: CASSYAGQGRGNEQYF.